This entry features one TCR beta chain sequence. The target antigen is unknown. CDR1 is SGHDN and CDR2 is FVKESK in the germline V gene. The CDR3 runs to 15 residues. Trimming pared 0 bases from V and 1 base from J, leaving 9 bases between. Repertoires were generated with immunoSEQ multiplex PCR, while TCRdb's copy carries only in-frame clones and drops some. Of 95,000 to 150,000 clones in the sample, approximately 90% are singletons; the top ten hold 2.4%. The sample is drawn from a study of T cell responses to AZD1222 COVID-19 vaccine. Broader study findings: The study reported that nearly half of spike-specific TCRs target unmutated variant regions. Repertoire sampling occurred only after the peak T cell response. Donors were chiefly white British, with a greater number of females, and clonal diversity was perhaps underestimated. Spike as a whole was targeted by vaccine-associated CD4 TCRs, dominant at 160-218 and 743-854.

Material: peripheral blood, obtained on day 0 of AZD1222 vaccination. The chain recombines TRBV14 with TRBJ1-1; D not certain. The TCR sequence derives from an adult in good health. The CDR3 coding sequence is TGTGCCAGCAGCCAAGATGGGCGCAGGAACACTGAAGCTTTCTTT. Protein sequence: CASSQDGRRNTEAFF.